A single sample gave rise to the 21 T cell receptor beta chains below, sequenced in a study of metastatic and nonmetastatic thyroid tumors. Nobody among the patients had been given any treatment before thyroid surgery. TCRdb used MiXCR to call clones anew from the PCR reads. Of tens of thousands of clones listed, just over 35% are singletons. Input material: tumor tissue. All receptors come from a female donor with papillary thyroid cancer or a benign thyroid nodule (not recorded which). Some clones in this sample may be carry-over from other donors' samples.

As DNA, the CDR3 is TGCGCCAGCAGCCAAGGTCAGATTAGCTACGAGCAGTACTTC. Its protein is CASSQGQISYEQYF. The V and J genes are TRBV4-1 and TRBJ2-7; unclear D gene. There are 14 residues in the CDR3. The V end lost 1 base, the J end lost 3 bases, and 10 bases lay between the germline ends. In germline, CDR1 is MGHRA, CDR2 YSYEKL.

This sequence joins TRBV6-1 and TRBJ2-2; 9 nucleotides align to TRBD1. Looked up from germline, CDR1 is MNHNS and CDR2 is SASEGT. V gave up 5 bases and J gave up 4 bases; unmatched junction bases: 5. CDR3 size: 15 residues. In nucleotides, the CDR3 is TGTGCCAGCAGTAGCTTGGACAGGGGCACCGGGGAGCTGTTTTTT. Translated, it gives CASSSLDRGTGELFF.

DNA of the CDR3: TGCAGTGCTAGGGGGGCGGGTGATGAGCAGTTCTTC. This translates into CSARGAGDEQFF. V gene TRBV20-1 combines with J gene TRBJ2-1; D may be TRBD1 (6 bases). V was trimmed by 3 bases and J by 8 bases, leaving 11 bases between them. CDR3 length equals 12 residues. Germline V CDR1 and CDR2: DFQATT, SNEGSKA (reference sequence).

In its sample, this clone was seen a few times. The chain is built from TRBV12-3 or TRBV12-4 and TRBJ1-2, with a tentative D call TRBD1 (5 bases). The CDR3 runs 14 residues. Trimming took off 2 bases at V and 4 bases at J, with 11 bases between the two ends. DNA for the CDR3: TGTGCCAGCAGTTTATCAGGGTCGGGCTATGGCTACACCTTC. Its protein is CASSLSGSGYGYTF.

This clone has only a few counts. This sequence joins TRBV10-3 and TRBJ2-3, with TRBD2 matching over 8 bases. The trim removed 4 bases at V and 4 bases at J, leaving 4 bases unmatched. Germline-derived CDR1 and CDR2 are ENHRY and SYGVKD. This CDR3 comprises 14 residues. CDR3 sequence reads: CAISVSGGADTQYF. CDR3 DNA sequence: TGTGCCATCAGTGTGAGCGGGGGCGCAGATACGCAGTATTTT.

V gene TRBV6-2 or TRBV6-3 combines with J gene TRBJ2-2; TRBD2 agrees at 7 bases. CDR1 is MNHEY, CDR2 SVGEGT, per germline. The CDR3 sequence is 14 residues long. The V and J ends lost 3 bases and 6 bases, in that order; junction bases with no gene match: 4. CDR3 nucleotides: TGTGCCAGCAGTTATGCGGGAGAGGCCGGGGAGCTGTTTTTT. Protein: CASSYAGEAGELFF.

The chain uses TRBV9 and TRBJ1-2; 7 nucleotides match TRBD1. CDR3 length: 14 residues. The germline V gene encodes CDR1 SGDLS and CDR2 YYNGEE. The junction had 6 bases not matched to a gene; V was cut back by 0 bases and J by 7 bases. The CDR3: CASSVDPGGGGYTF. The CDR3 bases are TGTGCCAGCAGCGTAGACCCAGGGGGGGGTGGCTACACCTTC.

This clone was seen more than once but under ten times. This may come from a read error, since a much larger clone is one base off. The J gene is TRBJ2-5, the V gene TRBV28; no definite D call. CDR1 is MDHEN and CDR2 is SYDVKM in the germline V gene. Trimming removed 8 bases from V and 4 bases from J, with 11 bases in between. CDR3 size: 12 residues. In DNA form, the CDR3 reads TGTGCCAGCGGTATGGGCCTAGAGACCCAGTACTTC. It yields the protein CASGMGLETQYF. The entire variable domain, with the rest obtained from reference TRBV28 and TRBJ2-5, is as follows: DVKVTQSSRYLVKRTGEKVFLECVQDMDHENMFWYRQDPGLGLRLIYFSYDVKMKEKGDIPEGYSVSREKKERFSLILESASTNQTSMYLCASGMGLETQYFGPGTRLLVL.

The genes are TRBV11-1 and TRBJ2-7; maybe TRBD2 (6 bases). Trimming removed 5 bases from V and 1 base from J, with 21 bases in between. CDR1 is SGHAT and CDR2 is FQDESV in the germline V gene (reference sequence). This CDR3 comprises 17 residues. The CDR3 DNA reads TGTGCCAGCAGCCTCCCGGGAGAAGGGGTCATATCCTACGAGCAGTACTTC. Its translation: CASSLPGEGVISYEQYF.

The V call is TRBV5-1, the J call TRBJ2-1; D gene ambiguous. The CDR3 has 13 residues. Deletions cut 3 bases from V and 2 bases from J, with 6 bases between. Germline assignment: CDR1 SGHRS and CDR2 YFSETQ. DNA of the CDR3: TGCGCCAGCAGCTGGGGTCCCTACAATGAGCAGTTCTTC. Its protein product is CASSWGPYNEQFF.

This clone was seen only a few times. This sequence joins TRBV11-2 and TRBJ1-5; D is unresolved. V was shortened by 0 bases and J by 5 bases, with 5 bases between the two germline ends. This CDR3 has 13 residues. Germline V gene sequence: CDR1 SGHAT, CDR2 FQNNGV. CDR3 sequence reads: CASSLDWDQPQHF. DNA for the CDR3: TGTGCCAGCAGCTTAGATTGGGATCAGCCCCAGCATTTT.

This clone has just a few counts. This chain joins TRBV28 and TRBJ2-6; D unresolved. There are 15 residues in the CDR3. Germline V lookup: CDR1 MDHEN, CDR2 SYDVKM. Trimming shortened V by 1 base and J by 4 bases, and 8 bases separated the two germline ends. CDR3 sequence reads: CASSLFGSGANVLTF. The CDR3 coding sequence is TGTGCCAGCAGTTTATTCGGGTCGGGGGCCAACGTCCTGACTTTC. The complete variable domain, with remaining parts taken from reference TRBV28 and TRBJ2-6, reads DVKVTQSSRYLVKRTGEKVFLECVQDMDHENMFWYRQDPGLGLRLIYFSYDVKMKEKGDIPEGYSVSREKKERFSLILESASTNQTSMYLCASSLFGSGANVLTFGAGSRLTVL.

This clone is labeled as large. The chain recombines TRBV7-2 with TRBJ1-3; no clear D gene. Looked up from germline, CDR1 is SGHTA and CDR2 is FQGNSA. The CDR3 sequence is 17 residues long. V was pared by 4 bases and J by 0 bases, with 16 bases between. CDR3 sequence (DNA): TGTGCCAGCAGCTCCCGCCCAGCGGGTGACTCTGGAAACACCATATATTTT. Amino acids: CASSSRPAGDSGNTIYF.

This clone was seen more than once but under ten times. In DNA, the CDR3 is TGTGCCAGCACCCTAGCGCCCCTCCAAGAGACCCAGTACTTC. This sequence encodes CASTLAPLQETQYF. V is TRBV28 and J is TRBJ2-5; D is perhaps TRBD2 (6 bases). In germline, CDR1 is MDHEN, CDR2 SYDVKM. This CDR3 is built from 14 residues. V lost 7 bases and J 1 base, leaving 13 bases between the germline ends.

The rearrangement links TRBV7-9 to TRBJ2-3, with D possibly TRBD1 on 6 matching bases. This CDR3 is 14 amino acids long. Germline lookup yields CDR1 SEHNR and CDR2 FQNEAQ (reference sequence). The germline V and J ends were trimmed by 3 bases and 2 bases, with 9 bases remaining between them. The CDR3 bases are TGTGCCAGCAGCTTCGGACAGAACACAGATACGCAGTATTTT. This codes for CASSFGQNTDTQYF.

The chain carries TRBV12-3 or TRBV12-4 and TRBJ2-2; D call uncertain. V dropped 6 bases and J dropped 5 bases, with 7 bases sitting between them. This CDR3 is built from 12 residues. The DNA of the CDR3 is TGTGCCAGCAGCAAGATAACCGGGGAGCTGTTTTTT. As protein: CASSKITGELFF.

This clone has a handful of counts. One end of the junction fails to match germline, which may point to a read error. The rearrangement uses TRBV14 and TRBJ1-3; tentative D call: TRBD1 (5 bases). Germline assignment: CDR1 SGHDN and CDR2 FVKESK. This CDR3 comprises 12 residues. The CDR3: CASSQERPGLNF. CDR3 sequence (DNA): TGTGCCAGCAGCCAAGAAAGACCGGGACTCAATTTT.

This clone occurred a few times. This chain's CDR3 is CSARDQRRGSSYNEQFF. The CDR3 nucleotides read TGCAGTGCTAGAGATCAGCGTAGGGGGAGCTCCTACAATGAGCAGTTCTTC. The chain combines TRBV20-1 with TRBJ2-1; the D gene is possibly TRBD1 (6 bases). The length of the CDR3 is 17 residues. CDR1 is DFQATT and CDR2 is SNEGSKA in the germline V gene (reference sequence). V was shortened by 0 bases and J by 0 bases, with 15 bases between the two germline ends.

This clone was counted a few times. The chain employs TRBV28 and TRBJ2-7, with 7 nucleotides matching TRBD2. V lost 4 bases to trimming and J lost 0 bases; unmatched junction nucleotides: 6. Germline assignment: CDR1 MDHEN and CDR2 SYDVKM. This CDR3 is 15 amino acids long. CDR3 nucleotide sequence: TGTGCCAGCAGTTCCATGGGGGAGGGCTCCTACGAGCAGTACTTC. Amino acid sequence: CASSSMGEGSYEQYF.

This clone was counted between two and nine times. The genes are TRBV7-6 and TRBJ1-6, with 9 bases fitting TRBD1. The germline CDR1 and CDR2 sequences are SGHVS and FNYEAQ. Germline trimming cut 5 bases from V and 7 bases from J; bases unmatched to any gene: 6. The CDR3 loop spans 15 amino acids. CDR3 protein: CASSPGTGLNSPLHF. The CDR3 DNA follows: TGTGCCAGCAGCCCTGGGACAGGGTTGAATTCACCCCTCCACTTT.

This clone showed up just a few times. The chain has TRBV6-1 and TRBJ1-6; no firm D call. The V gene's germline CDR1 is MNHNS and CDR2 SASEGT. V gave up 5 bases and J gave up 0 bases, with 11 bases separating them. The CDR3 totals 16 residues. CDR3 sequence (DNA): TGTGCCAGCAGTTCGCAACGGAGCTCCTATAATTCACCCCTCCACTTT. Protein product: CASSSQRSSYNSPLHF.